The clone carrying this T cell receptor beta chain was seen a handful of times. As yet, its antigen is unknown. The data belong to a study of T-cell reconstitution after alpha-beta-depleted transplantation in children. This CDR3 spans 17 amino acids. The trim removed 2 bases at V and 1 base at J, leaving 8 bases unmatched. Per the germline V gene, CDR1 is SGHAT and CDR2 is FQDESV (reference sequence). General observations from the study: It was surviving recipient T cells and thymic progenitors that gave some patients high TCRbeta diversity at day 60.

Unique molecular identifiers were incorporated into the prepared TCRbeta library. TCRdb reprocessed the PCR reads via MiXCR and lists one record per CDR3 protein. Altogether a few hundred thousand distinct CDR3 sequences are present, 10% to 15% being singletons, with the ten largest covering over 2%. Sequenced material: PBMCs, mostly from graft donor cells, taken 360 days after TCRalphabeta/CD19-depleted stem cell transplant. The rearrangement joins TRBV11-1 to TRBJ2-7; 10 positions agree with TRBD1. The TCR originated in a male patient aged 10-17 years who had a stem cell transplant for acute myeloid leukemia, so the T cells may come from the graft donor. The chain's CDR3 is CASSLQGQGFGSYEQYF. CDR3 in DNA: TGTGCCAGCAGCTTACAGGGACAGGGGTTCGGATCCTACGAGCAGTACTTC.